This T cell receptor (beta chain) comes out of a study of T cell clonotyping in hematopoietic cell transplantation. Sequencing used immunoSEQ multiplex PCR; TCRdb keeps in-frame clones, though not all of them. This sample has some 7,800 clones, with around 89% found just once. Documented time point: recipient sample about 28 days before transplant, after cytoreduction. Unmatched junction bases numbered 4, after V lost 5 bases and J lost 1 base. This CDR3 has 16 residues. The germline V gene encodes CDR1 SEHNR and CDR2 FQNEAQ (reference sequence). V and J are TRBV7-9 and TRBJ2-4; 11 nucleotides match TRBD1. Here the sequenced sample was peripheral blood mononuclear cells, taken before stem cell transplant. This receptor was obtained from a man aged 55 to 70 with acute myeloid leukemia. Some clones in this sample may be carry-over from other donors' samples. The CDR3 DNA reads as TGTGCCAGCAGCCGGACAGGGGGCCTTGCCAAAAACATTCAGTACTTC. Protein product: CASSRTGGLAKNIQYF.